One and the same sample provided the 27 T cell receptor beta chains below, sequenced in a study of blood T cells in healthy people across ages. PCR was performed a second time for about 7 to 12 cycles using a sample-barcoded 5' primer and a J-beta primer mix. MiXCR was run by TCRdb on the 5' RACE reads, yielding one entry per CDR3 protein. The data hold around 520,000 distinct CDR3 sequences, with about 25% observed a single time. These data also formed part of another study, on T cells of mothers and their children.

The sample taken for sequencing was blood. These receptors all come from a boy aged 2 to 9 in good health.

The chain joins TRBV10-3 to TRBJ2-3, with 8 bases identical to TRBD1. V shed 8 bases and J 6 bases; nucleotides not matched to a gene: 7. CDR1 and CDR2 (germline): ENHRY, SYGVKD. The CDR3 runs to 13 residues. As DNA, the CDR3 is TGTGCCATCTCGGCAGGGGGCAAGGATACGCAGTATTTT. Its translation is CAISAGGKDTQYF.

V usage is TRBV10-3 and J usage is TRBJ1-5, with D possibly being TRBD1 (5 bases). V was shortened by 2 bases and J by 0 bases, with 11 bases between the two germline ends. CDR3 size: 16 residues. Germline values: CDR1 ENHRY, CDR2 SYGVKD. The CDR3 sequence is CAISERWGISNQPQHF. CDR3 bases: TGTGCCATCAGTGAGCGTTGGGGGATTAGCAATCAGCCCCAGCATTTT.

In this sample, this clonotype turned up a few times. This chain joins TRBV7-6 and TRBJ1-4; no clear D gene. Trimming took 2 bases from V and 5 from J, leaving 15 bases between them. The length of the CDR3 is 16 residues. CDR1 is SGHVS, CDR2 FNYEAQ, per germline. The CDR3 reads CASSLTGPSPNEKLFF. The CDR3, as DNA: TGTGCCAGCAGCTTAACCGGGCCCAGCCCAAATGAAAAACTGTTTTTT.

The chain carries TRBV28 and TRBJ1-4; 8 bases map to TRBD1. The CDR3 spans 17 residues. J gave up 1 base and V 4 bases, and 8 bases lay outside the gene matches. Germline CDR1 is MDHEN and CDR2 is SYDVKM. This CDR3 is CASSSQGAAETNEKLFF. In DNA, the CDR3 is TGTGCCAGCAGTTCCCAGGGGGCGGCGGAAACTAATGAAAAACTGTTTTTT. Looking up the rest from reference TRBV28 and TRBJ1-4 gives the full variable domain: DVKVTQSSRYLVKRTGEKVFLECVQDMDHENMFWYRQDPGLGLRLIYFSYDVKMKEKGDIPEGYSVSREKKERFSLILESASTNQTSMYLCASSSQGAAETNEKLFFGSGTQLSVL.

The chain couples TRBV30 to TRBJ2-7; no reliable D call. This CDR3 comprises 13 residues. The V and J ends lost 0 bases and 0 bases respectively, with 6 bases between them. CDR1 is GTSNPN, CDR2 SVGIG, per germline (reference sequence). CDR3 loop: CAWSVGVSYEQYF. CDR3 bases: TGTGCCTGGAGTGTTGGGGTCTCCTACGAGCAGTACTTC.

This chain links TRBV12-3 or TRBV12-4 with TRBJ1-5; 11 bases line up with TRBD1. The CDR3 loop spans 16 amino acids. V shed 4 bases, J shed 4 bases, and the junction held 6 bases outside the gene matches. The CDR3 DNA is TGTGCCAGCAGTTCTCGGACAGGGGGCAATAATCAGCCCCAGCATTTT. It is translated as CASSSRTGGNNQPQHF.

The chain couples TRBV20-1 to TRBJ2-1; 10 positions match TRBD2. In germline, CDR1 is DFQATT, CDR2 SNEGSKA (reference sequence). J gave up 8 bases and V 0 bases, and 7 bases lay outside the gene matches. There are 15 residues in the CDR3. CDR3 in DNA: TGCAGTGCTAGAGATTTTTTAGCGGGGGGCTATGAGCAGTTCTTC. This codes for CSARDFLAGGYEQFF.

This clonotype appeared a few times. The rearrangement uses TRBV6-1 and TRBJ2-3; 7 bases align to TRBD1. V was clipped by 6 bases and J by 1 base; unmatched bases: 1. The CDR3 has 13 amino acids. CDR1 and CDR2 (germline): MNHNS, SASEGT. This chain's CDR3 is CASSDRGTDTQYF. DNA of the CDR3: TGTGCCAGCAGCGACAGGGGCACAGATACGCAGTATTTT.

This clonotype was observed a handful of times. The chain employs TRBV29-1 and TRBJ1-2; D perhaps matches TRBD1 (6 bases). The V end lost 7 bases, the J end lost 4 bases, and 22 bases lay between the germline ends. Germline V CDR1 and CDR2: SQVTM, ANQGSEA. This CDR3 spans 15 amino acids. CDR3 sequence (DNA): TGCAGCGCCTCTAGTTGGTTGGGGGCCCCCTATGGCTACACCTTC. It encodes CSASSWLGAPYGYTF.

This clonotype came up a few times. The DNA of the CDR3 is TGCGCCAGCAGCCAAGATAGAGGACAGTCCTACGAGCAGTACTTC. It specifies CASSQDRGQSYEQYF. This sequence joins TRBV4-3 and TRBJ2-5, with TRBD1 as a possible D gene (6 bases). Gene TRBJ2-7 matches the end of the DNA better, so the J call may be wrong. The CDR3 consists of 15 residues. Germline V gene data show CDR1 as LGHNA and CDR2 as YSLEER.

The V call is TRBV10-3, the J call TRBJ2-5; D gene uncertain. Trimming left V 0 bases short and J 2 bases short, with 7 bases between. Germline V CDR1 and CDR2: ENHRY, SYGVKD. This CDR3 region has 14 residues. CDR3 protein: CAISESEIQETQYF. The CDR3 region has the DNA TGTGCCATCAGTGAGTCAGAAATTCAAGAGACCCAGTACTTC.

Only a few counts were recorded for this clonotype. The chain recombines TRBV29-1 with TRBJ2-3; 7 bases fit TRBD2. Germline V gene lookup returns CDR1 SQVTM and CDR2 ANQGSEA. Trimming cost V 3 bases and J 3 bases; bases outside gene matches: 6. This CDR3 comprises 14 residues. CDR3 region: CSVESGETTDTQYF. The CDR3 DNA is TGCAGCGTTGAGAGCGGGGAGACGACAGATACGCAGTATTTT.

This chain joins TRBV6-5 and TRBJ2-3; perhaps TRBD1 as D (5 bases). This CDR3 is 14 amino acids long. CDR1 and CDR2 (germline): MNHEY, SVGAGI. V was pared by 7 bases and J by 4 bases, with 15 bases between. DNA of the CDR3: TGTGCCAGCAAGACAGAGTTTCGGGCAGATACGCAGTATTTT. It encodes CASKTEFRADTQYF.

In this sample, this clonotype turned up a few times. The J gene is TRBJ2-5, the V gene TRBV2, with 8 positions matching TRBD1. This CDR3 has 17 residues. After removal of 1 base from V and 5 bases from J, the junction contained 12 bases not matched to a gene. The germline gives CDR1 SNHLY, CDR2 FYNNEI. This CDR3 is CASSEVPWTGREETQYF. CDR3 bases: TGTGCCAGCAGTGAAGTCCCTTGGACAGGGAGAGAGGAGACCCAGTACTTC.

This clonotype has at least ten counts. The V and J genes are TRBV6-1 and TRBJ1-1; D gene ambiguous. Per germline, CDR1 MNHNS and CDR2 SASEGT. The CDR3 has 12 amino acids. Trimming shortened V by 7 bases and J by 1 base, and 7 bases separated the two germline ends. For the CDR3, the DNA is TGTGCCAGCAAACCAACGAACACTGAAGCTTTCTTT. Protein: CASKPTNTEAFF.

The chain is built from TRBV4-1 and TRBJ2-5, with D possibly matching TRBD2 (5 bases). Germline CDR1 and CDR2: MGHRA and YSYEKL. V was cut by 0 bases and J by 7 bases, with 15 bases left in between. The CDR3 extends over 15 amino acids. The CDR3 DNA follows: TGCGCCAGCAGCCAAGAAGTGACCGTCCGGGGGACCCAGTACTTC. This gives the protein CASSQEVTVRGTQYF.

A few counts support this clonotype. CDR3 coding DNA: TGTGCCAGCAGTTACTACCCTTCGGTGATCCCGGGACAGTCGTTAAGCACAGATACGCAGTATTTT. This encodes CASSYYPSVIPGQSLSTDTQYF. The V gene is TRBV6-2 or TRBV6-3, the J gene TRBJ2-3; 7 bases line up with TRBD1. This CDR3 is built from 22 residues. J lost 0 bases, V lost 1 base, and 22 bases had no gene match. Germline V gives CDR1 MNHEY, CDR2 SVGEGT.

The genes are TRBV12-3 or TRBV12-4 and TRBJ2-3; 8 bases match TRBD2. V trimming: 4 bases; J trimming: 3 bases; junction bases outside the gene matches: 3. There are 14 residues in the CDR3. CDR3 protein: CASSYRGGTDTQYF. The CDR3 nucleotides read TGTGCCAGCAGTTACCGGGGGGGGACAGATACGCAGTATTTT.

The V and J genes are TRBV28 and TRBJ2-1, with unresolved D. There are 15 residues in the CDR3. In germline, CDR1 is MDHEN, CDR2 SYDVKM. Trimming took off 4 bases at V and 5 bases at J, with 15 bases between the two ends. The CDR3 DNA reads as TGTGCCAGCAGTTCGAATCCCGGGCCTAACAATGAGCAGTTCTTC. It yields the protein CASSSNPGPNNEQFF.

About this clonotype: Because it lacks the conserved phenylalanine or tryptophan at the end, this CDR3 is likely a read error. No DNA is shown, since the ends of the CDR3 on it are uncertain; the CDR3 is the one TCRdb lists. The chain couples TRBV20-1 to TRBJ2-7; the listed D gene, TRBD1, was not tested against the DNA. Including both end residues, the CDR3 is 9 amino acids long. Germline loops: CDR1 DFQATT, CDR2 SNEGSKA (reference sequence). The CDR3 is CSATYLSGG.

This clonotype has a count of ten or more. Here the CDR3 DNA reads TGTGCCAGCAGCCGTACAGGGGGCCTAGAAGAGACCCAGTACTTC. This encodes CASSRTGGLEETQYF. The chain employs TRBV6-2 or TRBV6-3 and TRBJ2-5, with TRBD1 matching over 9 bases. Germline loops: CDR1 MNHEY, CDR2 SVGEGT. The CDR3 sequence is 15 residues long. Unmatched junction bases numbered 8, after V lost 6 bases and J lost 3 bases.

This clonotype was counted once. A read error may explain this, as a much larger clone is one base away. The final CDR3 position lacks the conserved phenylalanine or tryptophan, pointing to a likely read error. The chain links TRBV6-6 to TRBJ2-5, with D perhaps TRBD2 (6 bases). V lost 5 bases, J lost 1 base, and 11 bases lay in between. The length of the CDR3 is 14 residues. Germline CDR1 and CDR2: MNHNY and SVGAGI (reference sequence). The CDR3 is CASSPRLVQETQYS. For the CDR3, the DNA is TGTGCCAGCAGTCCCAGACTAGTCCAAGAGACCCAGTACTCC.

V usage is TRBV7-2 and J usage is TRBJ1-4; D call uncertain. Germline V CDR1 and CDR2: SGHTA, FQGNSA. This CDR3 region has 14 residues. Trimming shortened V by 3 bases and J by 5 bases, and 10 bases separated the two germline ends. CDR3 coding DNA: TGTGCCAGCAGCTTGGAAGGCCTCAATGAAAAACTGTTTTTT. It is translated as CASSLEGLNEKLFF. The entire variable domain, with the rest obtained from reference TRBV7-2 and TRBJ1-4, is as follows: GAGVSQSPSNKVTEKGKDVELRCDPISGHTALYWYRQSLGQGLEFLIYFQGNSAPDKSGLPSDRFSAERTGGSVSTLTIQRTQQEDSAVYLCASSLEGLNEKLFFGSGTQLSVL.

The rearrangement joins TRBV6-4 to TRBJ2-5; D remains ambiguous. The CDR3 has 11 residues. Trimming stripped 7 bases from V and 5 bases from J, with 8 bases between. In germline, CDR1 is MRHNA, CDR2 SNTAGT. CDR3 residues: CASTGWETQYF. The CDR3 nucleotides are TGTGCCAGCACTGGTTGGGAGACCCAGTACTTC.

This clonotype was seen a few times. The chain links TRBV12-3 or TRBV12-4 to TRBJ2-5; D remains unclear. This CDR3 contains 14 residues. Trimming removed 8 bases from V and 2 bases from J, with 15 bases in between. The CDR3 spells CASGRLSLQETQYF. The CDR3 nucleotides read TGTGCCAGCGGCCGGCTAAGCTTACAAGAGACCCAGTACTTC.

V gene TRBV7-9 combines with J gene TRBJ2-3; unclear D gene. Germline V gene lookup returns CDR1 SEHNR and CDR2 FQNEAQ (reference sequence). V was clipped by 5 bases and J by 6 bases, with 9 bases between them. The CDR3 has 12 amino acids. CDR3 nucleotide sequence: TGTGCCAGCAGCCCTATGACGGATACGCAGTATTTT. It is translated as CASSPMTDTQYF.

The rearrangement joins TRBV4-1 to TRBJ2-4, with a tentative D call TRBD2 (6 bases). Germline CDR1 reads MGHRA; CDR2 reads YSYEKL. V lost 4 bases and J lost 0, with 16 bases in between. The CDR3 is 17 amino acids. CDR3 region: CASSRLPGLLAKNIQYF. The DNA for the CDR3 is TGCGCCAGCAGCCGCTTACCGGGACTGCTAGCCAAAAACATTCAGTACTTC.